These 15 T cell receptor beta chains were sequenced from one sample in a study of CD8 T cells in Susac syndrome. Reverse transcription of roughly 0.45 to 1 ug RNA was performed with random hexamers. TCRdb itself ran the immunoSEQ multiplex PCR reads through MiXCR, one entry per CDR3 protein. The profile shows some 260,000 distinct CDR3 sequences, roughly 85% of them singletons. Source material: CD8+ T cells from PBMCs. The receptors stem from a human donor with multiple sclerosis.

The V call is TRBV28, the J call TRBJ2-1, with D unresolved. V gave up 5 bases and J gave up 5 bases, with 7 bases separating them. This CDR3 region has 12 residues. The germline gives CDR1 MDHEN, CDR2 SYDVKM. Here the CDR3 DNA reads TGTGCCAGCAGTCCGACGAACAATGAGCAGTTCTTC. This encodes CASSPTNNEQFF.

CDR3 sequence (DNA): TGTGCCAGCAGTTTCCTCCGGACAGGGTTATCGACAGAGACCCAGTACTTC. Translation: CASSFLRTGLSTETQYF. This chain links TRBV27 with TRBJ2-5, with 8 bases that match TRBD1. The V and J ends lost 3 bases and 4 bases, in that order; junction bases with no gene match: 13. The CDR3 sequence is 17 residues long. CDR1 is MNHEY and CDR2 is SMNVEV in the germline V gene (reference sequence).

This clonotype has just a few counts. This chain connects TRBV20-1 to TRBJ1-2; D ambiguous. V lost 5 bases and J lost 7, with 20 bases in between. The CDR3 is 14 residues long. Germline lookup yields CDR1 DFQATT and CDR2 SNEGSKA (reference sequence). Here the CDR3 reads CSAPALGPRSGYTF. For the CDR3, the DNA is TGCAGTGCTCCAGCCCTCGGACCCCGGAGTGGCTACACCTTC.

The V call is TRBV29-1, the J call TRBJ2-1, with a weak D call TRBD2 (6 bases). CDR1 is SQVTM and CDR2 is ANQGSEA in the germline V gene. The CDR3 loop spans 16 amino acids. The germline V and J ends were trimmed by 4 bases and 0 bases, with 16 bases remaining between them. The CDR3 region has the DNA TGCAGCGTTGTACCGGCAGGAGGGCTCTCCTACAATGAGCAGTTCTTC. Residues: CSVVPAGGLSYNEQFF.

Notes on this clonotype: One junction end does not reproduce the germline sequence, and a read error may be involved. This sequence joins TRBV7-9 and TRBJ2-1; D perhaps matches TRBD1 (6 bases). The CDR3 runs to 12 residues. In germline, CDR1 is SEHNR, CDR2 FQNEAQ (reference sequence). The CDR3 DNA reads as TGTGCCAGCAGTCCCCAGGGGAATGAGCATTTCTTC. It yields the protein CASSPQGNEHFF.

The chain has TRBV28 and TRBJ2-7, with D unclear. This CDR3 region has 18 residues. The germline V and J ends were trimmed by 3 bases and 0 bases, with 21 bases remaining between them. Germline assignment: CDR1 MDHEN and CDR2 SYDVKM. The CDR3 here is CASSFSVHLELPSYEQYF. CDR3 nucleotide sequence: TGTGCCAGCAGTTTCTCGGTACACTTAGAGCTGCCCTCCTACGAGCAGTACTTC.

This clonotype was seen once. The rearrangement joins TRBV4-2 to TRBJ2-7, with D perhaps TRBD2 (6 bases). The V gene's germline CDR1 is LGHNA and CDR2 YNFKEQ. The CDR3 sequence is 15 residues long. Trimming left V 1 base short and J 2 bases short, with 12 bases between. CDR3 sequence (DNA): TGTGCCAGCAGCCAAGGGAGGGGAGACACCTACGAGCAGTACTTC. As protein: CASSQGRGDTYEQYF.

The chain links TRBV3-1 to TRBJ1-6; 7 bases match TRBD1. CDR1 LGHDT and CDR2 YNNKEL come from the germline V gene (reference sequence). The CDR3 consists of 17 residues. Losses at the gene ends were 6 bases for V and 2 bases for J; bases not matched to a gene: 10. CDR3 sequence: CASSTNQGVAYNSPLHF. The DNA for the CDR3 is TGTGCCAGCAGTACGAACCAGGGGGTGGCCTATAATTCACCCCTCCACTTT.

The rearrangement links TRBV10-1 to TRBJ2-7; D possibly corresponds to TRBD2 (6 bases). The CDR3 has 14 amino acids. Germline V CDR1 and CDR2: WNHNN, SYGVQD (reference sequence). V shed 3 bases and J shed 1 base, with 10 bases lying between them. The CDR3 region has the DNA TGCGCCAGCAGTGACCACGGACTATCCTACGAGCAGTACTTC. This gives the protein CASSDHGLSYEQYF.

The chain joins TRBV7-6 to TRBJ2-5; 8 nucleotides align to TRBD1. After removal of 3 bases from V and 5 bases from J, the junction contained 8 bases not matched to a gene. The CDR3 is made up of 15 amino acids. Germline CDR1 SGHVS, CDR2 FNYEAQ. CDR3 residues: CASSFIQGVEETQYF. In nucleotides, the CDR3 is TGTGCCAGCAGCTTCATACAGGGGGTCGAGGAGACCCAGTACTTC.

The CDR3 DNA follows: TGTGCCAGCAGTTTATCGGGACAGTTCAATCAGCCCCAGCATTTT. Its protein product is CASSLSGQFNQPQHF. The chain couples TRBV27 to TRBJ1-5, with 7 bases identical to TRBD1. Germline lookup yields CDR1 MNHEY and CDR2 SMNVEV (reference sequence). J gave up 3 bases and V 0 bases, and 2 bases lay outside the gene matches. The CDR3 is made up of 15 amino acids.

The chain is built from TRBV27 and TRBJ2-7, with D possibly matching TRBD1 (6 bases). CDR3 length equals 12 residues. The germline V and J ends were trimmed by 8 bases and 5 bases, with 13 bases remaining between them. Germline V gene data show CDR1 as MNHEY and CDR2 as SMNVEV (reference sequence). This CDR3 reads CASGSGGDEQYF. The CDR3 DNA is TGTGCCAGCGGTAGTGGGGGCGACGAGCAGTACTTC.

V is TRBV9 and J is TRBJ2-2; 8 bases are a match to TRBD1. The CDR3 extends over 19 amino acids. After removal of 3 bases from V and 0 bases from J, the junction contained 13 bases not matched to a gene. Germline V lookup: CDR1 SGDLS, CDR2 YYNGEE. The CDR3 region has the DNA TGTGCCAGCAGCGGGAGGACAGGGTTGGCCCCTCCGAACACCGGGGAGCTGTTTTTT. This sequence encodes CASSGRTGLAPPNTGELFF.

The V gene is TRBV7-9, the J gene TRBJ2-3; D gene uncertain. The CDR3 contains 13 residues. Germline V lookup: CDR1 SEHNR, CDR2 FQNEAQ (reference sequence). Trimming removed 1 base from V and 5 bases from J, with 7 bases in between. The CDR3 protein is CASSLDWLDTQYF. The CDR3 coding sequence is TGTGCCAGCAGCTTAGATTGGTTAGATACGCAGTATTTT.

This clonotype has only one observation. V gene TRBV28 combines with J gene TRBJ2-7, with 8 bases lining up with TRBD2. Germline-derived CDR1 and CDR2 are MDHEN and SYDVKM. The CDR3 contains 17 residues. V gave up 5 bases and J gave up 2 bases; unmatched junction bases: 14. The chain's CDR3 is CASSPLGEREITYEQYF. The DNA of the CDR3 is TGTGCCAGCAGTCCCCTTGGGGAGCGGGAGATCACCTACGAGCAGTACTTC.